The entry below describes one T cell receptor beta chain. No antigen is known for it. This CDR3 spans 20 amino acids. The V gene's germline CDR1 is DFQATT and CDR2 SNEGSKA (reference sequence). The V gene lost 5 bases and the J gene lost 0 bases, with 29 bases spanning the gap. For the second PCR, which ran for about 7 to 11 cycles, a sample-barcoded 5' primer and a J-beta primer mix were used. TCRdb reanalysed the 5' RACE reads using MiXCR and keeps one entry per CDR3 protein. The profile covers over a million distinct CDR3 sequences, with more than 40% appearing a single time and approximately 17% taken by the ten largest. The sample belongs to a study of blood T cells in healthy people across ages. Study observations and caveats: Older individuals had lower TCR beta diversity per million T cells (the decline was roughly linear).

The sample consisted of blood. The chain uses TRBV20-1 and TRBJ2-1; D is possibly TRBD2 (6 bases). This clonotype was obtained from an older woman in good health. CDR3 region: CSAPRSGAGGVGGSYNEQFF. DNA of the CDR3: TGCAGTGCTCCTCGGTCAGGAGCGGGCGGGGTTGGTGGCTCCTACAATGAGCAGTTCTTC.